Listed below are T cell receptor beta chains from one sample, sequenced in a study of blood T cell repertoires in COVID-19. Libraries were prepared by immunoSEQ multiplex PCR; TCRdb keeps only in-frame clonotypes and omits some of them. This table holds hundreds of thousands of clones, roughly 89% found once. Sequencing used peripheral blood. The receptor source for this set is a woman aged 18-30 years who had recovered from COVID-19. The CDR3 runs from the conserved cysteine through the conserved F or W. D genes are given only for firm matches. The size field is filled for only some rows; it gives once, few, many or a size class.

v_call: TRBV27
d_call: TRBD1
j_call: TRBJ1-2
clone_size: .
cdr3_nt: TGTGCCAGCAGTTTATACAGGGGGAACTATGGCTACACCTTC
cdr3_aa: CASSLYRGNYGYTF

v_call: TRBV11-2
d_call: .
j_call: TRBJ2-3
clone_size: .
cdr3_nt: TGTGCCAGCAGCTTAAGTGACAGGAATACGCAGTATTTT
cdr3_aa: CASSLSDRNTQYF

v_call: TRBV3-1/TRBV3-2
d_call: .
j_call: TRBJ1-5
clone_size: .
cdr3_nt: TGTGCCAGCAGCCCCCTGGGGGGGTATGATCAGCCCCAGCATTTT
cdr3_aa: CASSPLGGYDQPQHF

v_call: TRBV4-3
d_call: TRBD1
j_call: TRBJ2-1
clone_size: .
cdr3_nt: TGCGCCAGCAGCCAAGATGGGGACAGGTTGTGGAATGAGCAGTTCTTC
cdr3_aa: CASSQDGDRLWNEQFF

v_call: TRBV7-9
d_call: .
j_call: TRBJ2-1
clone_size: .
cdr3_nt: TGTGCCAGCAGCTTTTTACCGAACATCCCAAGTGAGCAGTTCTTC
cdr3_aa: CASSFLPNIPSEQFF

v_call: TRBV5-5
d_call: .
j_call: TRBJ1-5
clone_size: .
cdr3_nt: TGTGCCAGCAGCTTGGTCCCCGGCGGCCAGCCCCAGCATTTT
cdr3_aa: CASSLVPGGQPQHF

v_call: TRBV2
d_call: .
j_call: TRBJ1-1
clone_size: .
cdr3_nt: TGTGCCAGCAGTGCATTTGAACAAAACACTGAAGCTTTCTTT
cdr3_aa: CASSAFEQNTEAFF

v_call: TRBV28
d_call: TRBD1
j_call: TRBJ1-1
clone_size: .
cdr3_nt: TGTGCCAGCAGTTCCCCAGGGACAGGGTGGACTGAAGCTTTCTTT
cdr3_aa: CASSSPGTGWTEAFF

v_call: TRBV2
d_call: .
j_call: TRBJ2-1
clone_size: .
cdr3_nt: TGTGCCAGCAGTCAGGAACCCAATGAGCAGTTCTTC
cdr3_aa: CASSQEPNEQFF

v_call: TRBV29-1
d_call: TRBD1
j_call: TRBJ1-1
clone_size: .
cdr3_nt: TGCAGCGTCGCCCCCGGGACAGGGCTGCCTGAAGCTTTCTTT
cdr3_aa: CSVAPGTGLPEAFF

v_call: TRBV7-9
d_call: .
j_call: TRBJ2-1
clone_size: few
cdr3_nt: TGTGCCAGCAGCCCCGAAGACCAGGAAATCACCTACAATGAGCAGTTCTTC
cdr3_aa: CASSPEDQEITYNEQFF

v_call: TRBV12-3/TRBV12-4
d_call: .
j_call: TRBJ1-2
clone_size: .
cdr3_nt: TGTGCCAGCAGTTTCGGGGGGAACGGCTACACCTTC
cdr3_aa: CASSFGGNGYTF

v_call: TRBV2
d_call: .
j_call: TRBJ2-3
clone_size: .
cdr3_nt: TGTGCCAGCAGTGGGGGAGCGGGTGATACGCAGTATTTT
cdr3_aa: CASSGGAGDTQYF

v_call: TRBV19
d_call: TRBD2
j_call: TRBJ2-4
clone_size: .
cdr3_nt: TGTGCCAGTAGTAAGTCCCTAGCGGGACTGCCCCTAGCCAAAAACATTCAGTACTTC
cdr3_aa: CASSKSLAGLPLAKNIQYF

v_call: TRBV5-1
d_call: TRBD1
j_call: TRBJ1-5
clone_size: .
cdr3_nt: TGCGCCAGCAGCTTGGTCCCAACAGGGGGTCGCAATCAGCCCCAGCATTTT
cdr3_aa: CASSLVPTGGRNQPQHF

v_call: TRBV5-1
d_call: .
j_call: TRBJ1-4
clone_size: .
cdr3_nt: TGCGCCAGCAGCCTCCTTTCCGATGAAAAACTGTTTTTT
cdr3_aa: CASSLLSDEKLFF

v_call: TRBV9
d_call: TRBD1
j_call: TRBJ1-6
clone_size: .
cdr3_nt: TGTGCCAGCAGCGTGATGCCGTCGGGACAGGGAAATTCACCCCTCCACTTT
cdr3_aa: CASSVMPSGQGNSPLHF

v_call: TRBV3-1/TRBV3-2
d_call: TRBD2
j_call: TRBJ2-1
clone_size: .
cdr3_nt: TGTGCCAGCAGCCCACTTGGGACTAGCGGTTTAAATGAGCAGTTCTTC
cdr3_aa: CASSPLGTSGLNEQFF

v_call: TRBV12-5
d_call: TRBD2
j_call: TRBJ2-1
clone_size: .
cdr3_nt: TGTGCTAGTGGTTTGGAAGCGGGAGGGAGGACCTACAATGAGCAGTTCTTC
cdr3_aa: CASGLEAGGRTYNEQFF

v_call: TRBV5-6
d_call: .
j_call: TRBJ1-6
clone_size: .
cdr3_nt: TGTGCCAGCAGCTCAGGATTCCCACCCCTCCACTTT
cdr3_aa: CASSSGFPPLHF

v_call: TRBV5-1
d_call: .
j_call: TRBJ1-3
clone_size: .
cdr3_nt: TGCGCCAGCAGCTTGGCAGGTGTGGACACCATATATTTT
cdr3_aa: CASSLAGVDTIYF

v_call: TRBV4-3
d_call: TRBD1
j_call: TRBJ2-3
clone_size: .
cdr3_nt: TGCGCCAGCAGCCAAGGGACAGGAACTTATTCAGATACGCAGTATTTT
cdr3_aa: CASSQGTGTYSDTQYF

v_call: TRBV18
d_call: .
j_call: TRBJ1-5
clone_size: .
cdr3_nt: TGTGCCAGCTCCGGGAATCAGCCCCAGCATTTT
cdr3_aa: CASSGNQPQHF

v_call: TRBV19
d_call: .
j_call: TRBJ1-3
clone_size: .
cdr3_nt: TGTGCCAGTAGTGTACCGGGACACGACTCTGGAAACACCATATATTTT
cdr3_aa: CASSVPGHDSGNTIYF

v_call: TRBV7-6
d_call: .
j_call: TRBJ2-6
clone_size: .
cdr3_nt: TGTGCCAGCAGCCTTCAGGGTGCCCCCTCTGGGGCCAACGTCCTGACTTTC
cdr3_aa: CASSLQGAPSGANVLTF

v_call: TRBV2
d_call: TRBD2
j_call: TRBJ2-3
clone_size: .
cdr3_nt: TGTGCCAGCACCGACTCGACTAGCGGGGGCACAGATACGCAGTATTTT
cdr3_aa: CASTDSTSGGTDTQYF

v_call: TRBV7-9
d_call: TRBD1
j_call: TRBJ1-3
clone_size: .
cdr3_nt: TGTGCCAGCAGCATAGGGACAGGCAGACACTCTGGAAACACCATATATTTT
cdr3_aa: CASSIGTGRHSGNTIYF

v_call: TRBV29-1
d_call: .
j_call: TRBJ1-2
clone_size: .
cdr3_nt: TGCAGCGTTTTCAAAAACTATGGCTACACCTTC
cdr3_aa: CSVFKNYGYTF

v_call: TRBV5-4
d_call: .
j_call: TRBJ1-1
clone_size: once
cdr3_nt: TGTGCCAGCAGCTTGGACGTTAACAGGAGGAACACTGAAGCTTTCTTT
cdr3_aa: CASSLDVNRRNTEAFF

v_call: TRBV30
d_call: TRBD2
j_call: TRBJ2-3
clone_size: .
cdr3_nt: TGTGCCGAAAAGGCTAGCGGAACAGATACGCAGTATTTT
cdr3_aa: CAEKASGTDTQYF

v_call: TRBV9
d_call: TRBD2
j_call: TRBJ2-1
clone_size: once
cdr3_nt: TGTGCCAGCAGCGGAGCTAGCGGGAGGACTTACAATGAGCAGTTCTTC
cdr3_aa: CASSGASGRTYNEQFF

v_call: TRBV24-1
d_call: TRBD1
j_call: TRBJ1-2
clone_size: .
cdr3_nt: TGTGCCACCAGTGATCGCAGGGGGCAGGCCTATGGCTACACCTTC
cdr3_aa: CATSDRRGQAYGYTF

v_call: TRBV11-3
d_call: TRBD1
j_call: TRBJ2-3
clone_size: once
cdr3_nt: TGTGCCAGCAGCCCAGGACAGGGGGCAAGATATACGCAGTATTTT
cdr3_aa: CASSPGQGARYTQYF

v_call: TRBV7-2
d_call: TRBD1
j_call: TRBJ2-2
clone_size: .
cdr3_nt: TGTGCCAGCAGCTTCTCGAGACAGGGTACCGGGGAGCTGTTTTTT
cdr3_aa: CASSFSRQGTGELFF

v_call: TRBV12-3/TRBV12-4
d_call: .
j_call: TRBJ1-1
clone_size: .
cdr3_nt: TGTGCCAGCAGTTTAGGGACAGTCACTGAAGCTTTCTTT
cdr3_aa: CASSLGTVTEAFF

v_call: TRBV5-8
d_call: .
j_call: TRBJ1-2
clone_size: .
cdr3_nt: TGTGCCAGCAGGACAACACCCAGGGTGTCGGACTATGGCTACACCTTC
cdr3_aa: CASRTTPRVSDYGYTF

v_call: TRBV18
d_call: .
j_call: TRBJ1-2
clone_size: .
cdr3_nt: TGTGCCAGCTCACCGGGCCCTTCGGGGGTTGAAGTCCTCTATGGCTACACCTTC
cdr3_aa: CASSPGPSGVEVLYGYTF

v_call: TRBV18
d_call: .
j_call: TRBJ1-5
clone_size: .
cdr3_nt: TGTGCCAGCTTCGACCAGGAGGGCGCTCAGCCCCAGCATTTT
cdr3_aa: CASFDQEGAQPQHF

v_call: TRBV29-1
d_call: TRBD1
j_call: TRBJ1-5
clone_size: few
cdr3_nt: TGCAGCGTCGCGACAGGGAATCATCAGCCCCAGCATTTT
cdr3_aa: CSVATGNHQPQHF

v_call: TRBV28
d_call: .
j_call: TRBJ1-5
clone_size: .
cdr3_nt: TGTGCCAGCAGTCGAGTTCAGCCCCAGCATTTT
cdr3_aa: CASSRVQPQHF

v_call: TRBV28
d_call: .
j_call: TRBJ2-1
clone_size: .
cdr3_nt: TGTGCCAGCAGTCGGGTTCCCAGCAATGAGCAGTTCTTC
cdr3_aa: CASSRVPSNEQFF

v_call: TRBV3-1/TRBV3-2
d_call: TRBD2
j_call: TRBJ2-1
clone_size: .
cdr3_nt: TGTGCCAGCGCTTCCTTCCTAGCGGGTTACAATGAGCAGTTCTTC
cdr3_aa: CASASFLAGYNEQFF

v_call: TRBV7-2
d_call: .
j_call: TRBJ2-1
clone_size: .
cdr3_nt: TGTGCCAGCAGCCCACCAGGGGCGCCGGACAATGAGCAGTTCTTC
cdr3_aa: CASSPPGAPDNEQFF

v_call: TRBV2
d_call: .
j_call: TRBJ1-1
clone_size: .
cdr3_nt: TGTGCCAGCAGTGAGTATGGAGTTATGCGGAACACTGAAGCTTTCTTT
cdr3_aa: CASSEYGVMRNTEAFF

v_call: TRBV7-9
d_call: .
j_call: TRBJ1-1
clone_size: .
cdr3_nt: TGTGCCAGCAGCTTTGGGCGGAACACTGAAGCTTTCTTT
cdr3_aa: CASSFGRNTEAFF